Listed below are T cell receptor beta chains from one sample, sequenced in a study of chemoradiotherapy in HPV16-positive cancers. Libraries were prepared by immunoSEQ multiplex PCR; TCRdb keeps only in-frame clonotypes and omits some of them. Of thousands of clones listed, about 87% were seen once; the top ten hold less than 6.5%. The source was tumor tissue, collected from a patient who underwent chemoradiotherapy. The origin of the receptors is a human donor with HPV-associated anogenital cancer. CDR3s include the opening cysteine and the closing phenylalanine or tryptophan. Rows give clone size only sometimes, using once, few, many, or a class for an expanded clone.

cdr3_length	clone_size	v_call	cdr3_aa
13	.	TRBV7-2	CASSLAPDEKLFF
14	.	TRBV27	CASSLGGFPYGYTF
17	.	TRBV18	CASSPTTMTGSTDTQYF
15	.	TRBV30	CAWSFYGSRRETQYF
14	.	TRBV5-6	CASSLGLLIREQYF
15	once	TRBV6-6	CASSYSPSGMYEQYF
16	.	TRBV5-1	CASSLVRGGPGYEQYF
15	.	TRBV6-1	CASSPRDRGRYGYTF
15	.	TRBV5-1	CASSLGLAASDTQYF
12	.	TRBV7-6	CASSLSGTEQFF
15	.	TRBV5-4	CASSLEPGGDQPQHF
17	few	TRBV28	CASKWTGQPATNEKLFF
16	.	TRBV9	CASSPRLKAATDTQYF
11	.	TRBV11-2	CASMGQETQYF
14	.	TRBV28	CASRSLNAFQPQHF
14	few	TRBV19	CASSIVAETGELFF
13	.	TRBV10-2	CASNAGANTEAFF
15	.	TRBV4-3	CASSEERVSYNEQFF
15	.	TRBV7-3	CASSLIAGERNEQFF